Following are 18 T cell receptor beta chains from one sample sequenced in a study of sequential checkpoint blockade in melanoma. Measured with immunoSEQ multiplex PCR; TCRdb has only the in-frame clones, and not every one. This sample has about 22,000 clones, with around 70% found just once. Treatment specified: randomized to nivolumab then ipilimumab (arm A) or the reverse (arm B). The specimen comprised CD8+ T cells sorted from blood (inferred from file names), sampled from a patient given nivolumab and ipilimumab in sequence. Source of these receptors: a human donor with melanoma.

The J gene is TRBJ2-2, the V gene TRBV7-3; 10 bases align to TRBD2. This CDR3 spans 14 amino acids. V dropped 5 bases and J dropped 6; count of bases not matched to a gene: 3. CDR1 and CDR2 (germline): SGHTA, FQGTGA. DNA of the CDR3: TGTGCCAGCAGCCTCCTAGCGGGGGCCGGGGAGCTGTTTTTT. Amino acid sequence: CASSLLAGAGELFF.

Concerning this clone: The likely explanation is a read error, given a far larger clone one base away. The same CDR3 is also encoded by other DNA sequences in this sample. The chain is built from TRBV5-8 and TRBJ1-1, with 7 bases identical to TRBD1. Trimming at V came to 5 bases and at J to 1 base, leaving 5 bases not matched to a gene. CDR1 SGHTS and CDR2 YDEGEE come from the germline V gene. The CDR3 sequence is 14 residues long. This CDR3 is CASREGARNTEAFF. The CDR3 DNA sequence: TGTGCCAGCAGGGAGGGGGCTAGGAACACTGAAGCTTTCTTT.

The J gene is TRBJ2-5, the V gene TRBV7-8, with 13 bases that match TRBD2. V lost 5 bases and J lost 2; bases outside the gene matches: 11. Germline assignment: CDR1 SGHVS and CDR2 FQNEAQ. This CDR3 has 18 residues. The CDR3 nucleotides are TGTGCCAGCAGCACAAGGACTAGCGGGGGAAAAATACAAGAGACCCAGTACTTC. It translates to CASSTRTSGGKIQETQYF.

This rearrangement joins TRBV29-1 to TRBJ1-2; the match to TRBD1 covers 7 bases. The CDR3 is made up of 11 amino acids. V gave up 4 bases and J gave up 6 bases; unmatched junction bases: 2. Germline-derived CDR1 and CDR2 are SQVTM and ANQGSEA. The CDR3 loop is CSVGGGHGYTF. The CDR3 DNA is TGCAGCGTTGGAGGGGGCCATGGCTACACCTTC.

J is TRBJ2-2 and V is TRBV7-2; tentative D call: TRBD1 (6 bases). CDR3 length equals 14 residues. From germline, CDR1 is SGHTA and CDR2 FQGNSA. The germline V and J ends were trimmed by 5 bases and 3 bases, with 10 bases remaining between them. The CDR3 loop reads CASSPRGYTGELFF. Written as DNA, the CDR3 is TGTGCCAGCAGCCCTAGGGGGTACACCGGGGAGCTGTTTTTT.

This chain uses TRBV7-2 with TRBJ2-5; TRBD2 might be the D (6 bases). The J call may not be correct, given that the DNA end is closer to TRBJ2-7. Per the germline V gene, CDR1 is SGHTA and CDR2 is FQGNSA. The CDR3 consists of 13 residues. The CDR3 spells CASSSGGSYEQYF. The CDR3 region has the DNA TGTGCCAGCAGCTCTGGGGGGTCCTACGAGCAGTACTTC.

The gene calls are TRBV9 and TRBJ2-5; TRBD2 matches at 11 bases. This CDR3 spans 15 amino acids. Germline V gives CDR1 SGDLS, CDR2 YYNGEE. V lost 6 bases, J lost 4 bases, and 8 bases stayed unmatched. The CDR3: CASTISGGAGETQYF. CDR3 nucleotide sequence: TGTGCCAGCACCATTAGCGGGGGGGCAGGAGAGACCCAGTACTTC.

The V gene is TRBV9, the J gene TRBJ2-3; tentatively, D is TRBD2 (6 bases). The CDR3 spans 13 residues. Per the germline V gene, CDR1 is SGDLS and CDR2 is YYNGEE. The V end was cut by 4 bases, the J end by 6 bases, with 12 bases between. Written as DNA, the CDR3 is TGTGCCAGCAGCCCCGGCGGGGCTGATACGCAGTATTTT. The encoded protein is CASSPGGADTQYF.

The chain links TRBV27 to TRBJ2-3; 7 bases fit TRBD2. The V gene end was trimmed by 3 bases and the J gene end by 2 bases; junction bases not matched to a gene: 5. Germline lookup yields CDR1 MNHEY and CDR2 SMNVEV (reference sequence). The CDR3 spans 15 residues. This CDR3 is CASSFKAGPTDTQYF. The CDR3 coding sequence is TGTGCCAGCAGTTTTAAAGCGGGGCCCACAGATACGCAGTATTTT.

The V gene is TRBV4-1, the J gene TRBJ2-7, with D possibly TRBD1 on 6 matching bases. The CDR3 sequence is 15 residues long. Germline V gives CDR1 MGHRA, CDR2 YSYEKL. Trimming took off 4 bases at V and 4 bases at J, with 17 bases between the two ends. This CDR3 is CASSPNTFDRYEQYF. The CDR3 DNA sequence: TGCGCCAGCAGCCCAAATACTTTCGACAGGTACGAGCAGTACTTC.

V is TRBV12-2 and J is TRBJ2-7; the listed D gene, TRBD2, was not tested against the DNA. TRBV12-2 constitutes a pseudogene. This CDR3 has 14 residues. The CDR3 loop reads CASRPGLVSYEQYF. The DNA of the CDR3 is TGTGCAAGTCGACCGGGACTAGTATCCTACGAGCAGTACTTC.

In its sample, this clone was seen once. The genes are TRBV4-1 and TRBJ1-4; D possibly corresponds to TRBD1 (5 bases). This CDR3 spans 17 amino acids. Germline V CDR1 and CDR2: MGHRA, YSYEKL. Trimming removed 3 bases from V and 12 bases from J, with 26 bases in between. This chain's CDR3 is CASSHDYVGTLGRQLFF. Written as DNA, the CDR3 is TGCGCCAGCAGCCATGATTATGTTGGGACTCTGGGAAGACAACTGTTTTTT.

This clone was counted between two and nine times. V usage is TRBV9 and J usage is TRBJ1-3, with D maybe TRBD1 (6 bases). CDR3 length equals 16 residues. The V gene lost 0 bases and the J gene lost 1 base, with 11 bases spanning the gap. Germline assignment: CDR1 SGDLS and CDR2 YYNGEE. The chain's CDR3 is CASSVGGGRSGNTIYF. The CDR3 nucleotides read TGTGCCAGCAGCGTAGGAGGGGGTAGGTCTGGAAACACCATATATTTT.

The gene calls are TRBV5-6 and TRBJ2-5; 8 bases are shared with TRBD2. The germline gives CDR1 SGHDT, CDR2 YYEEEE. V lost 0 bases and J lost 6; bases outside the gene matches: 7. This CDR3 has 15 amino acids. CDR3 in amino acids: CASSLGGSGGKTQYF. CDR3 nucleotides: TGTGCCAGCAGCTTGGGGGGAAGCGGGGGCAAGACCCAGTACTTC.

This clone was counted a single time. This rearrangement joins TRBV25-1 to TRBJ2-7; unclear D gene. The CDR3 extends over 13 amino acids. Germline V lookup: CDR1 MGHDK, CDR2 SYGVNS. V lost 4 bases, J lost 2 bases, and 9 bases lay in between. CDR3 nucleotide sequence: TGTGCCAGCAGTGTAACAGAAACCTACGAGCAGTACTTC. Its translation is CASSVTETYEQYF.

J is TRBJ2-1 and V is TRBV2; 8 bases align to TRBD1. Germline CDR1 is SNHLY and CDR2 is FYNNEI. The CDR3 is 15 residues long. The junction had 8 bases not matched to a gene; V was cut back by 4 bases and J by 6 bases. In nucleotides, the CDR3 is TGTGCCAGCAGTGGGTCGGGGACAGGCGGCAATGAGCAGTTCTTC. Its protein product is CASSGSGTGGNEQFF.

In its sample, this clone was seen once. V gene TRBV19 combines with J gene TRBJ2-2; D is unresolved. Looked up from germline, CDR1 is LNHDA and CDR2 is SQIVND (reference sequence). The CDR3 covers 13 residues. Between the trimmed V and J ends, which lost 10 bases and 1 base, there was a span of 10 bases. The CDR3 coding sequence is TGTGCCACTTCCCGACAGAACACCGGGGAGCTGTTTTTT. This sequence encodes CATSRQNTGELFF. Drawing the rest from reference TRBV19 and TRBJ2-2, the complete variable domain is DGGITQSPKYLFRKEGQNVTLSCEQNLNHDAMYWYRQDPGQGLRLIYYSQIVNDFQKGDIAEGYSVSREKKESFPLTVTSAQKNPTAFYLCATSRQNTGELFFGEGSRLTVL.

This chain connects TRBV7-9 to TRBJ1-2; D unclear. Per the germline V gene, CDR1 is SEHNR and CDR2 is FQNEAQ (reference sequence). The V end lost 4 bases, the J end lost 4 bases, and 7 bases lay between the germline ends. The CDR3 covers 12 residues. CDR3 DNA sequence: TGTGCCAGCAGCTCCCTCCTCTATGGCTACACCTTC. It encodes CASSSLLYGYTF. Together with reference TRBV7-9 and TRBJ1-2, the CDR3 gives the full variable domain: DTGVSQNPRHKITKRGQNVTFRCDPISEHNRLYWYRQTLGQGPEFLTYFQNEAQLEKSRLLSDRFSAERPKGSFSTLEIQRTEQGDSAMYLCASSSLLYGYTFGSGTRLTVV.